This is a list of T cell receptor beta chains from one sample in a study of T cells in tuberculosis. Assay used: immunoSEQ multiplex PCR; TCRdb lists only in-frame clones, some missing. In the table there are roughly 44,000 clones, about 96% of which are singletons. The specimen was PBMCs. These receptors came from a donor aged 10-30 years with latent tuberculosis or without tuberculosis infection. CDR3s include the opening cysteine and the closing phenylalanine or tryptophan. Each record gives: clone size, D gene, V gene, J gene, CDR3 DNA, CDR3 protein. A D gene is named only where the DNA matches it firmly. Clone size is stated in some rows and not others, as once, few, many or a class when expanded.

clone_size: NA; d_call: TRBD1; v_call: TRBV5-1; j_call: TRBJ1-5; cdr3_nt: TGCGCCAGCAGCTTGAGTCCTGGACAGGGGAATCAGCCCCAGCATTTT; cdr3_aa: CASSLSPGQGNQPQHF
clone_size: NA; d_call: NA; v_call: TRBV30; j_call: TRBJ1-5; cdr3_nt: TGTGCCTCCTCGACAGGAAGCAATCAGCCCCAGCATTTT; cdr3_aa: CASSTGSNQPQHF
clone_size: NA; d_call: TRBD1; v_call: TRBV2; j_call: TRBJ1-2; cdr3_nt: TGTGCCAGCAGTACCGGGACAGGGGATAGGAATGGCTACACCTTC; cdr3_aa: CASSTGTGDRNGYTF
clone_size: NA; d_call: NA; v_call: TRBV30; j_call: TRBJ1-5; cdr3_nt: TGTGCCTGGAGTGTACTCAATCAGCCCCAGCATTTT; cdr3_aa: CAWSVLNQPQHF
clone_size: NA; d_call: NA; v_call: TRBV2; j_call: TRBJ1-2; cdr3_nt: TGTGCCAGCAGTGAGATGGGAGGGATCGAAGGCTACACCTTC; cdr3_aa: CASSEMGGIEGYTF
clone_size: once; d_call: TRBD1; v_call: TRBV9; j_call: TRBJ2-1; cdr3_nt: TGTGCCAGCAGCCGAGGACAGGGCACCTACAATGAGCAGTTCTTC; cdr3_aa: CASSRGQGTYNEQFF
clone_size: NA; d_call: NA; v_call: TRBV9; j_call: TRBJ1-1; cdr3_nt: TGTGCCAGCAGCTACTATACACCGAACACTGAAGCTTTCTTT; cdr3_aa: CASSYYTPNTEAFF
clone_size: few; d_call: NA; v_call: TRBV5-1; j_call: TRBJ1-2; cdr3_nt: TGCGCCAGCAGCCCGGACTCCGTCAACTATGGCTACACCTTC; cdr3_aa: CASSPDSVNYGYTF
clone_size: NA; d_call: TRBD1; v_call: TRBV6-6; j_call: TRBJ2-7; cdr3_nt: TGTGCCAGCAGTCCAGGGGGCGCTTACTCCTACGAGCAGTACTTC; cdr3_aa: CASSPGGAYSYEQYF
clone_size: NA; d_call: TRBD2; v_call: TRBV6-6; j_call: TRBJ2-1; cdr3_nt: TGTGCCAGCAGTTGGGGCGGGAGCCCCGGAGAGCAGTTCTTC; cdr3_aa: CASSWGGSPGEQFF
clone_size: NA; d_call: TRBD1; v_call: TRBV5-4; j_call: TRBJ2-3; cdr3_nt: TGTGCCAGCAGCTTCTCCCTCTCAGGGGGCGCGCCAGATACGCAGTATTTT; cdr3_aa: CASSFSLSGGAPDTQYF
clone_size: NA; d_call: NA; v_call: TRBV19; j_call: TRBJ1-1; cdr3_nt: TGTGCCAGTAGCCATCCGGGCAGGGGGAACACTGAAGCTTTCTTT; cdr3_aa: CASSHPGRGNTEAFF
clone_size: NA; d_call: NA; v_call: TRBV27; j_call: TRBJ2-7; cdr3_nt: TGTGCCAGCAGTTTTTCTAGCGGTACCAGGGGTTACGAGCAGTACTTC; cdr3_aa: CASSFSSGTRGYEQYF
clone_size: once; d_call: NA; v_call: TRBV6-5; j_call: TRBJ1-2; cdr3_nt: TGTGCCAGCAGTTACCAGGTCGGGATGAGGTTTGGCTACACCTTC; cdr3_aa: CASSYQVGMRFGYTF
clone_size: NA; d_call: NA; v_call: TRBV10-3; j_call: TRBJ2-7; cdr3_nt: TGTGCCATCAGTGAGTCCACAGGGCCTAATTACTACGAGCAGTACTTC; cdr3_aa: CAISESTGPNYYEQYF
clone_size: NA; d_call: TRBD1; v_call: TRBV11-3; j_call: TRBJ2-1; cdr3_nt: TGTGCCAGCAGCCCCCGGGACAGGGCCTACAATGAGCAGTTCTTC; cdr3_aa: CASSPRDRAYNEQFF
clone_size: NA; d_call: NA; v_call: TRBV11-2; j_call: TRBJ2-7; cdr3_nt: TGTGCCAGCAGCTCCTCCTACTACGAGCAGTACTTC; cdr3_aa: CASSSSYYEQYF
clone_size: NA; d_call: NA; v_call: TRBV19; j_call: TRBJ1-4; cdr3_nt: TGTGCCAGTACCCTTATGGGACAAACAAATGAAAAACTGTTTTTT; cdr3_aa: CASTLMGQTNEKLFF
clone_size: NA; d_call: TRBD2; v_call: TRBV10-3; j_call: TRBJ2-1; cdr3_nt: TGTGCCATCAAAAGCGGGAGGGGGATTTACAATGAGCAGTTCTTC; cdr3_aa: CAIKSGRGIYNEQFF
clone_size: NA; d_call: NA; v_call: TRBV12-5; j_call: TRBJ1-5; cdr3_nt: TGTGCTAGTGGTTCCGAGCAGGGTTTAGGTCAGCCCCAGCATTTT; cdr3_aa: CASGSEQGLGQPQHF
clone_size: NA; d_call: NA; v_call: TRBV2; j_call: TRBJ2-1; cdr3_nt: TGTGCCAGCAAGGGGGGACAGTACAATGAGCAGTTCTTC; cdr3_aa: CASKGGQYNEQFF
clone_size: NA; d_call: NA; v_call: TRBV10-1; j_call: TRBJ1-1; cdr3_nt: TGCGCCAGCAGTGAGCGTCGGGGGACTGAAGCTTTCTTT; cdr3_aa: CASSERRGTEAFF
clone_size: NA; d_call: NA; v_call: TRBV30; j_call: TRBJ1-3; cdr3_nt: TGTGCCTGGAGCAGGGGTGCTGGAAACACCATATATTTT; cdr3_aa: CAWSRGAGNTIYF
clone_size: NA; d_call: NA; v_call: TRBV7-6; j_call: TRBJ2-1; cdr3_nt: TGTGCCAGCAGCTTAGGGGGGCAAGGGGAGCAGTTCTTC; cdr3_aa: CASSLGGQGEQFF
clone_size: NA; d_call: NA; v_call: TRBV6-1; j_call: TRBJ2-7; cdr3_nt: TGTGCCAGCAGACTGGGGACAAGGGGATGGTACGAGCAGTACTTC; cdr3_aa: CASRLGTRGWYEQYF
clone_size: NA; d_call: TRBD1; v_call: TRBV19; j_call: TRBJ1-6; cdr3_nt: TGTGCCAGTAGTATCGGGACAGATAATTCACCCCTCCACTTT; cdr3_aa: CASSIGTDNSPLHF
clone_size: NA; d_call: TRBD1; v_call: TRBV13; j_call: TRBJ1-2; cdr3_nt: TGTGCCAGCAGCCTAACAGGGGTGCATGGCTACACCTTC; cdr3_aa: CASSLTGVHGYTF